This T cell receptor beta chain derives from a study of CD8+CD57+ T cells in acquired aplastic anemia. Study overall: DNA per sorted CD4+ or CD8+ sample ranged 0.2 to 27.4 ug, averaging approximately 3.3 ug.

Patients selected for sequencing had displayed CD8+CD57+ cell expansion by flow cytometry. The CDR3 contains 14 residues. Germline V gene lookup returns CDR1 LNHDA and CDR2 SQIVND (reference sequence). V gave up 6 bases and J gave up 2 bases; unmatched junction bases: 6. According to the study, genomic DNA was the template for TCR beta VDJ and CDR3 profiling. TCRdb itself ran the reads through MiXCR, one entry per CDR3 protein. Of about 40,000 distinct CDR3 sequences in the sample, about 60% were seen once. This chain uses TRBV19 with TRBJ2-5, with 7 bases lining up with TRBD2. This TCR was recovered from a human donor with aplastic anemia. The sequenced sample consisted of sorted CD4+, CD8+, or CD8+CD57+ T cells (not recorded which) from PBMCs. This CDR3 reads CASSERGIQETQYF. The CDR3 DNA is TGTGCCAGTAGCGAGCGGGGTATACAAGAGACCCAGTACTTC.